A single sample is the source of the 19 T cell receptor beta chains below, sequenced in a study of shared clonotypes between healthy human individuals. Assay: immunoSEQ multiplex PCR; the TCRdb copy retains only in-frame clones and omits some. The sample shows roughly 1.4 million clones, around 98.5% of them seen only once. Sequenced material: naive CD4+ T cells sorted from blood. The subset here: CD45RA+ positively selected. These receptors were obtained from a man aged 25 to 45 in good health.

The rearrangement joins TRBV10-1 to TRBJ2-1; D is possibly TRBD2 (6 bases). The length of the CDR3 is 13 residues. V dropped 4 bases and J dropped 12 bases, with 16 bases sitting between them. CDR1 is WNHNN, CDR2 SYGVQD, per germline (reference sequence). The CDR3 DNA sequence: TGCGCCAGCAGTGTCGGTAGCGGCCCTCGGCAGTTCTTC. Translating gives CASSVGSGPRQFF.

A remark on this clone: Other DNA sequences in the same sample also yield this CDR3. The chain has TRBV28 and TRBJ2-7, with TRBD1 matching over 8 bases. From germline, CDR1 is MDHEN and CDR2 SYDVKM. Trimming took 3 bases from V and 3 from J; bases not matched to a gene: 4. The CDR3 loop spans 14 amino acids. The CDR3 sequence: CASSLTGVSYEQYF. CDR3 bases: TGTGCCAGCAGTTTGACAGGGGTAAGCTACGAGCAGTACTTC.

The chain is built from TRBV6-5 and TRBJ1-5; no firm D call. Germline CDR1 MNHEY, CDR2 SVGAGI. This CDR3 contains 15 residues. V was trimmed by 6 bases and J by 0 bases, leaving 12 bases between them. In DNA form, the CDR3 reads TGTGCCAGCAGCCCTAGGAGGGTTAGCAATCAGCCCCAGCATTTT. Translating gives CASSPRRVSNQPQHF.

The CDR3 is CASSPLGNSNQPQHF. The CDR3 DNA reads as TGTGCCAGCAGTCCCCTGGGCAATAGCAATCAGCCCCAGCATTTT. J is TRBJ1-5 and V is TRBV28; no definite D call. V lost 5 bases and J lost 0, with 11 bases in between. Germline V CDR1 and CDR2: MDHEN, SYDVKM. CDR3 length: 15 residues.

With regard to this clone: Compared with germline, one end of the junction differs, possibly owing to a read error. J is TRBJ2-1 and V is TRBV7-7; 7 positions agree with TRBD2. The CDR3 has 16 amino acids. Germline loops: CDR1 SSHAT, CDR2 FNYEAQ (reference sequence). As DNA, the CDR3 is TGTGCTAGCAGCCGTATTGAGGGAGGGAGGGGCAATGAGCAGTTCTTC. Translation: CASSRIEGGRGNEQFF.

The chain is built from TRBV9 and TRBJ2-5; D not resolved. The CDR3 has 16 amino acids. Looked up from germline, CDR1 is SGDLS and CDR2 is YYNGEE. Trimming pared 0 bases from V and 3 bases from J, leaving 15 bases between. The CDR3 here is CASSVATTIGEETQYF. For the CDR3, the DNA is TGTGCCAGCAGCGTAGCTACTACGATTGGGGAAGAGACCCAGTACTTC. Together with reference TRBV9 and TRBJ2-5, the CDR3 gives the full variable domain: DSGVTQTPKHLITATGQRVTLRCSPRSGDLSVYWYQQSLDQGLQFLIQYYNGEERAKGNILERFSAQQFPDLHSELNLSSLELGDSALYFCASSVATTIGEETQYFGPGTRLLVL.

V and J are TRBV19 and TRBJ1-1, with D perhaps matching TRBD1 (5 bases). The V gene lost 3 bases and the J gene lost 1 base, with 6 bases spanning the gap. The germline V gene encodes CDR1 LNHDA and CDR2 SQIVND (reference sequence). The CDR3 contains 13 residues. CDR3 amino acids: CASSIGTNTEAFF. The CDR3 DNA follows: TGTGCCAGTAGTATTGGGACGAACACTGAAGCTTTCTTT.

The V call is TRBV4-1, the J call TRBJ1-5; D may be TRBD1 (5 bases). The CDR3 is 14 amino acids. Germline CDR1 MGHRA, CDR2 YSYEKL. Deletions cut 1 base from V and 7 bases from J, with 11 bases between. The CDR3 DNA is TGCGCCAGCAGCCAAGGGGCAGGGACCCAGCCCCAGCATTTT. Its translation is CASSQGAGTQPQHF.

The chain couples TRBV6-1 to TRBJ1-2; possible D gene TRBD1, 5 bases. The germline CDR1 and CDR2 sequences are MNHNS and SASEGT. This CDR3 has 13 residues. Trimming left V 3 bases short and J 8 bases short, with 13 bases between. The CDR3: CASSEGRLRGYTF. CDR3 in DNA: TGTGCCAGCAGTGAGGGACGTCTACGGGGCTACACCTTC.

The chain has TRBV11-1 and TRBJ2-5; a weak D match, TRBD2 (6 bases). Per the germline V gene, CDR1 is SGHAT and CDR2 is FQDESV (reference sequence). This CDR3 spans 14 amino acids. V was shortened by 4 bases and J by 3 bases, with 12 bases between the two germline ends. CDR3 region: CASSSPGRKETQYF. CDR3 nucleotide sequence: TGTGCCAGCAGCTCTCCAGGGAGGAAAGAGACCCAGTACTTC.

The chain links TRBV19 to TRBJ1-1, with 7 bases fitting TRBD1. Germline loops: CDR1 LNHDA, CDR2 SQIVND (reference sequence). The CDR3 is 13 residues long. Trimming cost V 6 bases and J 3 bases; bases outside gene matches: 4. CDR3 in DNA: TGTGCCAGTAGCTTCGACAGGGACACTGAAGCTTTCTTT. It translates to CASSFDRDTEAFF.

A word on this clone: At the DNA level, this CDR3 is encoded by other sequences in the same sample as well. The V and J genes are TRBV20-1 and TRBJ2-3; 7 bases are a match to TRBD2. The V segment lost 6 bases and the J segment 6 bases; nucleotides outside the gene matches: 3. The CDR3 is 11 amino acids. The V gene's germline CDR1 is DFQATT and CDR2 SNEGSKA (reference sequence). CDR3 sequence (DNA): TGCAGTGCCTCGGGGGGTGATACGCAGTATTTT. It yields the protein CSASGGDTQYF.

The chain has TRBV6-1 and TRBJ1-3; D is uncertain. V lost 6 bases and J lost 0, with 9 bases in between. Germline V gene sequence: CDR1 MNHNS, CDR2 SASEGT. CDR3 length: 14 residues. This CDR3 is CASRQIFSGNTIYF. CDR3 DNA sequence: TGTGCCAGCAGGCAGATCTTCTCTGGAAACACCATATATTTT.

J is TRBJ2-5 and V is TRBV18; 9 bases are shared with TRBD1. CDR3 size: 15 residues. Trimming cost V 2 bases and J 5 bases; bases outside gene matches: 6. Germline V lookup: CDR1 KGHSH, CDR2 LQKENI. The CDR3 DNA reads TGTGCCAGCTCACCAAACAGGGGGCGCTGGGAGACCCAGTACTTC. Protein product: CASSPNRGRWETQYF. Combining the CDR3 with reference TRBV18 and TRBJ2-5 gives the whole variable domain NAGVMQNPRHLVRRRGQEARLRCSPMKGHSHVYWYRQLPEEGLKFMVYLQKENIIDESGMPKERFSAEFPKEGPSILRIQQVVRGDSAAYFCASSPNRGRWETQYFGPGTRLLVL.

The chain uses TRBV6-5 and TRBJ2-2; D is possibly TRBD1 (6 bases). This CDR3 region has 14 residues. V lost 3 bases, J lost 7 bases, and 12 bases lay in between. In germline, CDR1 is MNHEY, CDR2 SVGAGI. The CDR3 region has the DNA TGTGCCAGCAGTTATGTCAGGGGTGACGGGGAGCTGTTTTTT. Translating it yields CASSYVRGDGELFF.

The chain has TRBV25-1 and TRBJ1-2; D may be TRBD1 (5 bases). V was shortened by 7 bases and J by 6 bases, with 18 bases between the two germline ends. CDR3 length equals 14 residues. CDR1 is MGHDK, CDR2 SYGVNS, per germline. In DNA, the CDR3 is TGTGCCAGCACCACTGGGGCTCCGTCCCATGGCTACACCTTC. Its translation: CASTTGAPSHGYTF.

A note on this clone: The same CDR3 also results from other DNA sequences found in this sample. For the CDR3, the DNA is TGTGCCAGCTCACCGGGGGGAGACCAGCCCCAGCATTTT. Protein: CASSPGGDQPQHF. This chain links TRBV18 with TRBJ1-5, with D perhaps matching TRBD1 (5 bases). Germline-derived CDR1 and CDR2 are KGHSH and LQKENI. V lost 3 bases, J lost 7 bases, and 10 bases lay in between. The CDR3 consists of 13 residues.

This rearrangement joins TRBV19 to TRBJ2-2; perhaps TRBD2 as D (5 bases). Germline V gene data show CDR1 as LNHDA and CDR2 as SQIVND (reference sequence). V was clipped by 4 bases and J by 7 bases, with 10 bases between them. There are 13 residues in the CDR3. The CDR3 DNA follows: TGTGCCAGTAGTAAACTAGAGGGCGGGGAGCTGTTTTTT. Its translation: CASSKLEGGELFF.

This clone was found once. The chain combines TRBV7-8 with TRBJ2-1, with 8 bases aligning to TRBD2. The trim removed 5 bases at V and 1 base at J, leaving 7 bases unmatched. The CDR3 is 16 residues long. Germline V gene lookup returns CDR1 SGHVS and CDR2 FQNEAQ. CDR3 nucleotides: TGTGCCAGCAGCCCAACTAGCGGTGTGTCCTACAATGAGCAGTTCTTC. Amino acid sequence: CASSPTSGVSYNEQFF.